The T cell receptor beta chain described here comes from a study of OX40 agonist ivuxolimab in advanced cancers. Study information: Partial responses were achieved by three patients, one with hepatocellular carcinoma and two with cutaneous melanoma.

The CDR3 runs 16 residues. Looked up from germline, CDR1 is LNHDA and CDR2 is SQIVND (reference sequence). V was trimmed by 3 bases and J by 1 base, leaving 15 bases between them. Study-wide points: Among T cells, CD8+ cells averaged more expanded clones than CD4+ cells.

Worth noting for this clone: Its cognate antigen is unknown.

Sequenced by immunoSEQ multiplex PCR; TCRdb stores in-frame clones only, minus some. The sample lists about 62,000 clones; about 85% were seen once. The starting material was CD4+ or CD8+ T cells sorted from blood, obtained in a trial of the OX40 agonist ivuxolimab. The J gene is TRBJ1-1, the V gene TRBV19; the D is unclear. This TCR derives from an adult with an advanced solid tumor such as melanoma, head and neck, liver or kidney cancer. DNA of the CDR3: TGTGCCAGTAGTATGGAGGCCCGAACGTGGAACACTGAAGCTTTCTTT. This translates into CASSMEARTWNTEAFF.